Each of the 10 T cell receptor beta chains below was sequenced from the same sample in a study of naive and memory T cell subsets. Two oligonucleotides, mixed equimolar, formed the beta constant-region primer covering TRBC1 and TRBC2. Four rounds of PCR amplified the ligated cDNA using nested alpha and beta constant-region primers plus SP2. TCRdb redid the calling of the UMI-ligation and nested PCR reads with MiXCR, one entry per CDR3 protein. The sample yields 80,000 to 95,000 distinct CDR3 sequences, 9% to 9.5% seen once. Sequencing used naive CD8+ T cells from blood. The receptors originated from a human donor in good health.

The J gene is TRBJ2-1, the V gene TRBV12-5; D uncertain. V lost 4 bases to trimming and J lost 2 bases, with 12 bases between them. CDR1 and CDR2 from the germline V gene are LGHNT and FRNRAP. The CDR3 sequence is 15 residues long. The CDR3 is CASGSKSRPYNEQFF. DNA for the CDR3: TGTGCTAGTGGTTCAAAGTCACGGCCCTACAATGAGCAGTTCTTC.

This clonotype has just a few counts. The chain couples TRBV6-5 to TRBJ2-1, with D possibly TRBD1 on 6 matching bases. Per the germline V gene, CDR1 is MNHEY and CDR2 is SVGAGI. The CDR3 consists of 13 residues. The V end was cut by 5 bases, the J end by 5 bases, with 10 bases between. In DNA form, the CDR3 reads TGTGCCAGCAGTCTTGGACAGAACAATGAGCAGTTCTTC. It translates to CASSLGQNNEQFF.

The chain employs TRBV4-2 and TRBJ2-6; D is possibly TRBD1 (6 bases). CDR3 length: 16 residues. V lost 2 bases and J lost 0, with 8 bases in between. CDR1 and CDR2 (germline): LGHNA, YNFKEQ. Here the CDR3 reads CASSQTGFSGANVLTF. CDR3 DNA: TGTGCCAGCAGCCAAACAGGGTTCTCTGGGGCCAACGTCCTGACTTTC.

This clonotype has at least ten counts. V is TRBV12-3 or TRBV12-4 and J is TRBJ2-3, with 7 bases matching TRBD1. V lost 5 bases, J lost 4 bases, and 0 bases stayed unmatched. The CDR3 contains 12 residues. The CDR3 DNA reads TGTGCCAGCAGTCAGGGGGCAGATACGCAGTATTTT. The encoded protein is CASSQGADTQYF.

This CDR3 reads CASSSGRTGRRSYNEQFF. The CDR3 DNA reads as TGTGCCAGCAGTAGCGGGAGAACCGGTCGGAGGTCCTACAATGAGCAGTTCTTC. V gene TRBV28 combines with J gene TRBJ2-1; 8 nucleotides agree with TRBD2. The length of the CDR3 is 18 residues. Germline assignment: CDR1 MDHEN and CDR2 SYDVKM. J was trimmed by 1 base and V by 5 bases; bases with no gene match: 13.

Many counts were recorded for this clonotype. The chain is built from TRBV28 and TRBJ2-7; 9 nucleotides match TRBD1. J gave up 2 bases and V 5 bases, and 10 bases lay outside the gene matches. The V gene's germline CDR1 is MDHEN and CDR2 SYDVKM. This CDR3 has 16 residues. The CDR3 nucleotides read TGTGCCAGCAGTACTATCCGGGACAGGGACCCCTACGAGCAGTACTTC. Translated, it gives CASSTIRDRDPYEQYF.

This clonotype was counted between two and nine times. The chain couples TRBV9 to TRBJ2-2, with TRBD2 matching over 10 bases. Germline CDR1 and CDR2: SGDLS and YYNGEE. V shed 3 bases, J shed 4 bases, and the junction held 3 bases outside the gene matches. This CDR3 contains 15 residues. CDR3 in DNA: TGTGCCAGCAGCGCTCCTAGCGGGAGCACCGGGGAGCTGTTTTTT. It codes for CASSAPSGSTGELFF.

This clonotype was observed many times. The chain has TRBV28 and TRBJ2-2; D gene unclear. Per germline, CDR1 MDHEN and CDR2 SYDVKM. Trimming cost V 3 bases and J 0 bases, with 5 bases left between them. The CDR3 spans 14 residues. The CDR3 reads CASSFLANTGELFF. For the CDR3, the DNA is TGTGCCAGCAGTTTCCTTGCGAACACCGGGGAGCTGTTTTTT. Filled out from reference TRBV28 and TRBJ2-2, the complete variable domain reads DVKVTQSSRYLVKRTGEKVFLECVQDMDHENMFWYRQDPGLGLRLIYFSYDVKMKEKGDIPEGYSVSREKKERFSLILESASTNQTSMYLCASSFLANTGELFFGEGSRLTVL.

J is TRBJ2-7 and V is TRBV7-9; no clear D gene. The CDR3 covers 15 residues. The germline V gene has CDR1 SEHNR and CDR2 FQNEAQ (reference sequence). The V end was cut by 5 bases, the J end by 0 bases, with 14 bases between. The CDR3 nucleotides are TGTGCCAGCAGCATAGTACACGCCCCCTCCTACGAGCAGTACTTC. Encoded protein: CASSIVHAPSYEQYF.

In its sample, this clonotype was seen a few times. J is TRBJ2-1 and V is TRBV20-1; possibly TRBD1 for D (5 bases). This CDR3 spans 13 amino acids. The germline V and J ends were trimmed by 5 bases and 0 bases, with 8 bases remaining between them. Germline-derived CDR1 and CDR2 are DFQATT and SNEGSKA (reference sequence). In nucleotides, the CDR3 is TGCAGTGCTCGCCAGGGCTCCTACAATGAGCAGTTCTTC. It is translated as CSARQGSYNEQFF.